This TCR beta chain was captured in a study of blood T cell repertoires in COVID-19. About the study: Both acute and convalescent COVID-19 samples were obtained from the United States, Italy and Spain.

This CDR3 is 17 amino acids long. The V and J ends lost 0 bases and 8 bases, in that order; junction bases with no gene match: 15. CDR1 is GTSNPN and CDR2 is SVGIG in the germline V gene (reference sequence). Clones were sequenced by immunoSEQ multiplex PCR, and TCRdb holds only the in-frame ones, with some missing. The sample shows approximately 97,000 clones, 90% of them seen only once. This clone has only one observation. Sequencing used peripheral blood. The chain couples TRBV30 to TRBJ1-4, with 7 bases matching TRBD1. This TCR came from a man aged 55 to 70 with acute or convalescent COVID-19. The CDR3: CAWSVPLTPRGTEKLFF. CDR3 DNA sequence: TGTGCCTGGAGTGTACCTCTGACCCCCAGGGGGACCGAAAAACTGTTTTTT.